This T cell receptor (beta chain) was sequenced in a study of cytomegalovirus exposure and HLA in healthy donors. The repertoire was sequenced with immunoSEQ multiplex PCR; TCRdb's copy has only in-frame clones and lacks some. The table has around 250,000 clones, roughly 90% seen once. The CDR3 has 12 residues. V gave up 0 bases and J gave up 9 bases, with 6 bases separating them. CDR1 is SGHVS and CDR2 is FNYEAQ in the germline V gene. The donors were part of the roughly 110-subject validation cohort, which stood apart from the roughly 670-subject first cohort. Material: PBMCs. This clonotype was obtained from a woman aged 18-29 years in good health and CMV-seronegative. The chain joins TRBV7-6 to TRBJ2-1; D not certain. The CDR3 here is CASSLARFEQFF. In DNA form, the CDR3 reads TGTGCCAGCAGCTTAGCGCGCTTTGAGCAGTTCTTC.